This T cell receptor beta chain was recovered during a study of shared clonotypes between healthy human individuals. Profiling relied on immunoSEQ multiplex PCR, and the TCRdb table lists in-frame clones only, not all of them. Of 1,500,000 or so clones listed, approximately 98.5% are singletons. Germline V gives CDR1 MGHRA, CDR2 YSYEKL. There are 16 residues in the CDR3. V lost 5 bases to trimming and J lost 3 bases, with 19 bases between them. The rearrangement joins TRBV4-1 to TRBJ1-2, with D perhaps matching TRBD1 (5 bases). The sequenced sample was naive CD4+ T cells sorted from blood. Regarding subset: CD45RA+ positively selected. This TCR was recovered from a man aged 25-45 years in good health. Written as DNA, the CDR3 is TGCGCCAGCAGCGCTACAGGTGCGAGGTCAGACTATGGCTACACCTTC. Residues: CASSATGARSDYGYTF.